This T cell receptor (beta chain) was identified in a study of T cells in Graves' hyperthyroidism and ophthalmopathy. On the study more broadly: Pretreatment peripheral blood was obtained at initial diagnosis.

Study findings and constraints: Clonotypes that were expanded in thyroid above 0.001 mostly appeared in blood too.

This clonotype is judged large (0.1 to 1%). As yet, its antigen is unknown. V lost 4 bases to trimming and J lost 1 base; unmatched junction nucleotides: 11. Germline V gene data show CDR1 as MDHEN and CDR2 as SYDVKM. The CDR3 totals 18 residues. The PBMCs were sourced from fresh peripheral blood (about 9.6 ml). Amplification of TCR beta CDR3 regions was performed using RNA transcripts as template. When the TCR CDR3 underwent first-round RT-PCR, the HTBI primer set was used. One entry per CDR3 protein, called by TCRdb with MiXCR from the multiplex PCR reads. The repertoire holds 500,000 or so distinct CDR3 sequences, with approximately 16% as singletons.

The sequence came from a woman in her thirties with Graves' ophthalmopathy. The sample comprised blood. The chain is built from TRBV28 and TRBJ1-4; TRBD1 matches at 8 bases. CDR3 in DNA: TGTGCCAGCAGTTCCCCAACAGGGGGGGGGCTAACTAATGAAAAACTGTTTTTT. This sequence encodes CASSSPTGGGLTNEKLFF.